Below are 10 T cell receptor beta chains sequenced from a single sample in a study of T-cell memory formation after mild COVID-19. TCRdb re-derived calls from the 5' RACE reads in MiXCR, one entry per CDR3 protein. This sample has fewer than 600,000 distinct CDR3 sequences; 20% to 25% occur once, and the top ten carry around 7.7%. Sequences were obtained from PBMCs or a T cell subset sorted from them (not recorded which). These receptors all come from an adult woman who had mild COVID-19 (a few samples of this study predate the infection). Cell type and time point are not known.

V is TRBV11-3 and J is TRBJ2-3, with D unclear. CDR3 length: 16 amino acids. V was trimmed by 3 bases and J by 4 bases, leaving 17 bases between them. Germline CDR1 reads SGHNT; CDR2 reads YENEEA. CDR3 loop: CASSLLLGRGADTQYF. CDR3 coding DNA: TGTGCCAGCAGCTTGCTCCTGGGAAGAGGTGCAGATACGCAGTATTTT.

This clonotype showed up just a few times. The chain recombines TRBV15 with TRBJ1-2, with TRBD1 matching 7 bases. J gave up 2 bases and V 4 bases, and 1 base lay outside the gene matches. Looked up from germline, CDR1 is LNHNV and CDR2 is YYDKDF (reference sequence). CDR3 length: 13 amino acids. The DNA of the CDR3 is TGTGCCACCAGCAAGGACAGGAACTATGGCTACACCTTC. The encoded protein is CATSKDRNYGYTF.

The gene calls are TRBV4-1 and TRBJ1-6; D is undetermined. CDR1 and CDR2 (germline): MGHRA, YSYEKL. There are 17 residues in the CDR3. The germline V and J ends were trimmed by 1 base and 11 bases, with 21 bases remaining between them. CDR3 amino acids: CASSQGDSRAIIPPLHF. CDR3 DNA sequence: TGCGCCAGCAGCCAAGGCGACTCAAGGGCTATCATCCCACCCCTCCACTTT.

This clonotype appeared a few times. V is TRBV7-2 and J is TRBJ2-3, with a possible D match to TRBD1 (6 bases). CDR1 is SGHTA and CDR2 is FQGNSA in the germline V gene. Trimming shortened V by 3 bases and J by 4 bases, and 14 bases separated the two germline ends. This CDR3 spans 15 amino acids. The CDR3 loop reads CASSLAAAGADTQYF. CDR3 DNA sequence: TGTGCCAGCAGCTTGGCGGCGGCAGGGGCAGATACGCAGTATTTT.

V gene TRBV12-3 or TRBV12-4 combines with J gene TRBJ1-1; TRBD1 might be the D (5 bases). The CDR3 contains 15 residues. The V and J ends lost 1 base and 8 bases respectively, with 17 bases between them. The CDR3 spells CASSLVVFGADEAFF. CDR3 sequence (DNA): TGTGCCAGCAGTTTAGTTGTGTTCGGGGCAGACGAAGCTTTCTTT.

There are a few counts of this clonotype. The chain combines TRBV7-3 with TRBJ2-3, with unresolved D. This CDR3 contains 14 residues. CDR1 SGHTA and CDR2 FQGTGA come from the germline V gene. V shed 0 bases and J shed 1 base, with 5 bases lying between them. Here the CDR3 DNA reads TGTGCCAGCAGCTTAACGTCCCGCACAGATACGCAGTATTTT. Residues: CASSLTSRTDTQYF.

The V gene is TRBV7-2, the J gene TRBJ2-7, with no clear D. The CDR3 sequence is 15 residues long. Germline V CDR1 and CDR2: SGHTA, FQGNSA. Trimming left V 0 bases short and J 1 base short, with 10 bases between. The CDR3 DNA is TGTGCCAGCAGCTTAGCTCTCGATGATTCCTACGAGCAGTACTTC. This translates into CASSLALDDSYEQYF.

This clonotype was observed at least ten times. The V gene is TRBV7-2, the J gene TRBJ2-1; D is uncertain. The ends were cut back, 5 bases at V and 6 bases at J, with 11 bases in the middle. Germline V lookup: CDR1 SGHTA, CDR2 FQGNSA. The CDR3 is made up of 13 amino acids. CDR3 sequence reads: CASSPDLGNEQFF. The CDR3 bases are TGTGCCAGCAGCCCGGACCTGGGCAATGAGCAGTTCTTC.

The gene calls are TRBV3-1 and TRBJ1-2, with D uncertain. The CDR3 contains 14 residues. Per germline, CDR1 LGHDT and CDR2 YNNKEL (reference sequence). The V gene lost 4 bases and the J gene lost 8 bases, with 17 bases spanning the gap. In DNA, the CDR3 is TGTGCCAGCAGCCCCCTCGCAGGAGGAGGCGGCTACACCTTC. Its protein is CASSPLAGGGGYTF.

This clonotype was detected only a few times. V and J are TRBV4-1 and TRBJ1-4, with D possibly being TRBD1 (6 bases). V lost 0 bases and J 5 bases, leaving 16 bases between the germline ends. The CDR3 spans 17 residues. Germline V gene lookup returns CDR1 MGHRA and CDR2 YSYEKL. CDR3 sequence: CASSQDPPTGLNEKLFF. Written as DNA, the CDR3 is TGCGCCAGCAGCCAAGACCCCCCGACAGGTTTAAATGAAAAACTGTTTTTT.